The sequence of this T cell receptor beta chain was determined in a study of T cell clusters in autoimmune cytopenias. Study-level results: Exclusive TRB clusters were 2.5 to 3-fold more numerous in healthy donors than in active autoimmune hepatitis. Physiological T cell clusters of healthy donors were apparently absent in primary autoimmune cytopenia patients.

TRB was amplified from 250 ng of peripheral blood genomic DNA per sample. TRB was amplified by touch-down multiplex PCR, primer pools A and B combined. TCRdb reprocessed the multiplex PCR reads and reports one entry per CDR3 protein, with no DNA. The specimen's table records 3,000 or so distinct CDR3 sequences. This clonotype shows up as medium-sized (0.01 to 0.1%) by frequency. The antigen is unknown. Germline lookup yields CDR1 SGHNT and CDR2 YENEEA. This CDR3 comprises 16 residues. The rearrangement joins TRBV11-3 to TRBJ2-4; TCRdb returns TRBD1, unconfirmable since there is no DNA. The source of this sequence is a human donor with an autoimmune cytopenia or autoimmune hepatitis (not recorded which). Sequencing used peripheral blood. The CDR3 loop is CASSLEGQLAKNIQYF.